One and the same sample provided the 22 T cell receptor beta chains below, sequenced in a study of regulatory T cells in long-lasting Graves disease. CDR3-region Arm-PCR and iRepertoire HTBI primers produced the TCR beta libraries. TCRdb reprocessed the multiplex PCR reads with MiXCR, giving one entry per CDR3 protein. The data show about 460,000 distinct CDR3 sequences, about 20% seen once. Stated time point: persistent/refractory GD, antithyroid drugs over 5 years with positive TRAb. Extracted RNA from PBMCs served as the source of the TCR library. The sample was peripheral blood mononuclear cells (PBMCs), taken when the disease was refractory, from a patient treated with antithyroid drugs. The receptors here all came from a female donor with Graves disease.

In nucleotides, the CDR3 is TGTGCCAGCAGCTCGGACAGGGCCACCCTACAAACTAACACTGAAGCTTTCTTT. As protein: CASSSDRATLQTNTEAFF. This chain joins TRBV11-1 and TRBJ1-1; TRBD1 matches at 8 bases. The germline CDR1 and CDR2 sequences are SGHAT and FQDESV (reference sequence). Germline trimming cut 4 bases from V and 2 bases from J; bases unmatched to any gene: 15. This CDR3 region has 18 residues.

This clonotype appeared a few times. The chain couples TRBV11-2 to TRBJ2-4; a possible D gene is TRBD1 (7 bases). CDR1 SGHAT and CDR2 FQNNGV come from the germline V gene. CDR3 length equals 17 residues. Trimming left V 5 bases short and J 2 bases short, with 19 bases between. The CDR3 is CASSRDREALSKNIQYF. CDR3 nucleotides: TGTGCCAGCAGCAGAGACAGGGAGGCCCTATCCAAAAACATTCAGTACTTC.

Ten or more counts support this clonotype. The chain has TRBV30 and TRBJ2-5, with 9 bases lining up with TRBD1. The CDR3 is 16 residues long. V trimming: 4 bases; J trimming: 2 bases; junction bases outside the gene matches: 11. The germline V gene has CDR1 GTSNPN and CDR2 SVGIG (reference sequence). The DNA of the CDR3 is TGTGCCTGGAACTACGGGGGACAGGGACTTCAAGAGACCCAGTACTTC. Its protein is CAWNYGGQGLQETQYF.

The gene calls are TRBV30 and TRBJ1-3; no clear D. Trimming removed 4 bases from V and 0 bases from J, with 7 bases in between. CDR3 size: 13 residues. CDR1 and CDR2 (germline): GTSNPN, SVGIG (reference sequence). CDR3 DNA sequence: TGTGCCTGGAATGCGGCCTCTGGAAACACCATATATTTT. It is translated as CAWNAASGNTIYF. Complete variable domain (other parts from reference TRBV30 and TRBJ1-3): SQTIHQWPATLVQPVGSPLSLECTVEGTSNPNLYWYRQAAGRGLQLLFYSVGIGQISSEVPQNLSASRPQDRQFILSSKKLLLSDSGFYLCAWNAASGNTIYFGEGSWLTVV.

This clonotype was detected ten times or more. The chain has TRBV29-1 and TRBJ2-7; 8 bases agree with TRBD2. The CDR3 is made up of 13 amino acids. CDR1 and CDR2 (germline): SQVTM, ANQGSEA. With 6 bases clipped from V and 5 bases from J, the junction kept 9 bases outside the gene matches. CDR3 sequence (DNA): TGCAGCGTCTCCGGACTAGCAGCCCACGAGCAGTACTTC. Protein: CSVSGLAAHEQYF.

There are a few counts of this clonotype. The V and J genes are TRBV19 and TRBJ1-1; the D is unclear. Between the trimmed V and J ends, which lost 1 base and 4 bases, there was a span of 10 bases. The CDR3 consists of 14 residues. Germline lookup yields CDR1 LNHDA and CDR2 SQIVND (reference sequence). CDR3 sequence reads: CASSIAGRSTEAFF. The CDR3 DNA sequence: TGTGCCAGTAGTATAGCCGGGAGGAGCACTGAAGCTTTCTTT.

This clonotype was recorded at least ten times. The genes are TRBV28 and TRBJ2-5, with D perhaps TRBD1 (6 bases). The germline gives CDR1 MDHEN, CDR2 SYDVKM. This CDR3 is built from 14 residues. The V end lost 7 bases, the J end lost 2 bases, and 14 bases lay between the germline ends. The CDR3 DNA sequence: TGTGCCAGCATACCGGGACATAAACAAGAGACCCAGTACTTC. Amino acid sequence: CASIPGHKQETQYF.

This clonotype appeared many times. In DNA form, the CDR3 reads TGTGCCACCAGTAGAGGGTTCCCTGGGGCCAACGTCCTGACTTTC. Residues: CATSRGFPGANVLTF. The chain recombines TRBV24-1 with TRBJ2-6; maybe TRBD2 (5 bases). Trimming took 6 bases from V and 2 from J, leaving 10 bases between them. Germline V gives CDR1 KGHDR, CDR2 SFDVKD. The CDR3 is 15 amino acids.

This clonotype was seen a handful of times. The J gene is TRBJ2-4, the V gene TRBV18, with a tentative D call TRBD1 (5 bases). The CDR3 extends over 14 amino acids. The V gene's germline CDR1 is KGHSH and CDR2 LQKENI. The V and J ends lost 1 base and 8 bases respectively, with 12 bases between them. CDR3 loop: CASSPQEQGDIQYF. The CDR3, as DNA: TGTGCCAGCTCACCACAGGAACAAGGGGACATTCAGTACTTC.

This chain links TRBV6-1 with TRBJ1-2; tentatively, D is TRBD1 (6 bases). CDR3 size: 14 residues. CDR1 MNHNS and CDR2 SASEGT come from the germline V gene. Trimming stripped 5 bases from V and 1 base from J, with 11 bases between. The CDR3 sequence: CASSSRGFNYGYTF. The CDR3 DNA follows: TGTGCCAGCAGTTCCAGGGGTTTTAACTATGGCTACACCTTC.

This clonotype was seen repeatedly, ten times or more. The chain has TRBV28 and TRBJ2-2, with TRBD1 matching 7 bases. The germline gives CDR1 MDHEN, CDR2 SYDVKM. The CDR3 consists of 15 residues. After removal of 6 bases from V and 1 base from J, the junction contained 5 bases not matched to a gene. The CDR3 DNA reads TGTGCCAGCAGCCGGACAGGTTGGAACACCGGGGAGCTGTTTTTT. This sequence encodes CASSRTGWNTGELFF.

This clonotype was counted ten times or more. CDR3 in DNA: TGTGCCAGCAGCGTGGGACTAGCGGGAGGGCCGGTCGAGCAGTACTTC. This gives the protein CASSVGLAGGPVEQYF. V usage is TRBV7-8 and J usage is TRBJ2-7, with 16 bases that match TRBD2. CDR1 and CDR2 from the germline V gene are SGHVS and FQNEAQ. This CDR3 is 16 amino acids long. J was trimmed by 6 bases and V by 5 bases; bases with no gene match: 7.

This clonotype was detected ten times or more. The J gene is TRBJ2-2, the V gene TRBV12-3 or TRBV12-4, with TRBD1 matching 9 bases. This CDR3 spans 15 amino acids. V shed 5 bases and J 5 bases; nucleotides not matched to a gene: 6. DNA for the CDR3: TGTGCCAGCAGTCTCGGGACAGGGAGTACCGGGGAGCTGTTTTTT. Translated, it gives CASSLGTGSTGELFF.

V is TRBV5-1 and J is TRBJ2-5; D gene unclear. V was clipped by 0 bases and J by 3 bases, with 6 bases between them. Per the germline V gene, CDR1 is SGHRS and CDR2 is YFSETQ. CDR3 size: 13 residues. The CDR3 DNA is TGCGCCAGCAGCTTGGTAGGGAAAGAGACCCAGTACTTC. It codes for CASSLVGKETQYF.

This clonotype was seen many times. This chain links TRBV6-2 or TRBV6-3 with TRBJ2-7; no clear D. V lost 2 bases, J lost 5 bases, and 10 bases lay in between. Germline CDR1 is MNHEY and CDR2 is SVGEGT. This CDR3 is 13 amino acids long. In DNA, the CDR3 is TGTGCCAGCAGTTACCGGCGGCAAAACGAGCAGTACTTC. Translation: CASSYRRQNEQYF.

About this clonotype: Given a far larger clone just one base away, this is likely a sequencing read error. The gene calls are TRBV12-3 or TRBV12-4 and TRBJ2-1, with D possibly TRBD2 on 6 matching bases. Trimming pared 3 bases from V and 13 bases from J, leaving 10 bases between. CDR3 size: 11 residues. CDR3 region: CASSFRETQFF. In DNA form, the CDR3 reads TGTGCCAGCAGTTTCCGGGAGACCCAGTTCTTC.

This clonotype was counted ten times or more. The V call is TRBV30, the J call TRBJ1-1; D unclear. V lost 1 base to trimming and J lost 5 bases, with 8 bases between them. CDR3 size: 12 residues. From germline, CDR1 is GTSNPN and CDR2 SVGIG (reference sequence). CDR3 in DNA: TGTGCCTGGAGTGCCTTCAGAACTGAAGCTTTCTTT. Its protein is CAWSAFRTEAFF.

In this sample, this clonotype turned up a few times. The genes are TRBV2 and TRBJ2-3, with D perhaps TRBD1 or TRBD2 (5 bases each). This CDR3 has 15 residues. The V end was cut by 6 bases, the J end by 6 bases, with 19 bases between. Germline V lookup: CDR1 SNHLY, CDR2 FYNNEI. CDR3 nucleotides: TGTGCCAGCAGCTCCCGGGACCAAGCATGGGATACGCAGTATTTT. It translates to CASSSRDQAWDTQYF.

This clonotype was observed a handful of times. The rearrangement links TRBV18 to TRBJ1-4; 7 bases match TRBD1. V lost 4 bases to trimming and J lost 7 bases; unmatched junction nucleotides: 9. The CDR3 runs 15 residues. CDR1 and CDR2 (germline): KGHSH, LQKENI. CDR3 residues: CASSQGQPRREKLFF. The CDR3 DNA sequence: TGTGCCAGCTCACAGGGACAGCCGCGTCGTGAAAAACTGTTTTTT.

The chain links TRBV20-1 to TRBJ1-2; a weak D match, TRBD1 (5 bases). Germline CDR1 DFQATT, CDR2 SNEGSKA (reference sequence). The CDR3 is made up of 12 amino acids. Trimming took 3 bases from V and 8 from J, leaving 13 bases between them. The CDR3 reads CSASVGDYGYTF. The DNA for the CDR3 is TGCAGTGCTAGTGTAGGGGATTACGGCTACACCTTC.

In DNA form, the CDR3 reads TGTGCCAGCAGCGGACAGGGATCCGTAGCTACTTTCTATGGCTACACCTTC. This translates into CASSGQGSVATFYGYTF. The V gene is TRBV9, the J gene TRBJ1-2; TRBD1 aligns across 7 bases. The CDR3 runs to 17 residues. With V trimmed by 3 bases and J by 4 bases, 15 bases remained unmatched. CDR1 SGDLS and CDR2 YYNGEE come from the germline V gene.

The gene calls are TRBV29-1 and TRBJ2-2; D is ambiguous. The germline V gene encodes CDR1 SQVTM and CDR2 ANQGSEA. Trimming took off 1 base at V and 2 bases at J, with 5 bases between the two ends. The CDR3 is 13 amino acids. The CDR3 reads CSVEGENTGELFF. DNA of the CDR3: TGCAGCGTTGAAGGGGAAAACACCGGGGAGCTGTTTTTT.